This TCR beta chain is from a study of cytomegalovirus exposure and HLA in healthy donors. Study-level information: The Caucasian-associated ancestry cluster contained about 80% of the approximately 400 genotyped donors.

Losses at the gene ends were 4 bases for V and 4 bases for J; bases not matched to a gene: 5. Germline V gives CDR1 LNHDA, CDR2 SQIVND (reference sequence). The CDR3 runs 14 residues. PCR primers comprised 60 Vbeta and 13 Jbeta primers. The method was immunoSEQ multiplex PCR; TCRdb's version includes in-frame clones alone and lacks a portion of them. Here the sample spans about 94,000 clones, about four fifths being singletons. Notes on the study in general: Presence/absence comparisons presumed near-even sequencing depth among donors. When a later analysis was performed, an Asian-associated ancestry cluster reportedly had fewer N-insertions than the roughly 700-donor mean. Usually a TCR sequence was rare, but some public TCRs were found in many donors.

On this clone: The antigen is undetermined.

The chain uses TRBV19 and TRBJ1-2, with TRBD1 matching over 8 bases. Material: PBMCs. The receptor's source is a human donor in good health. CDR3 DNA: TGTGCCAGTAGTAGTAGGGGACAGGTCTATGGCTACACCTTC. Translating gives CASSSRGQVYGYTF.